This TCR beta chain emerged from a study of PD-L1 blockade in urothelial cancer (dated by TCRdb to 2017 to 2019). Background on the whole study: Therapy was started in about 2014 for all patients, and atezolizumab 1,200 mg was administered intravenously every 3 weeks. Durable clinical benefit was achieved by nine patients but not by the remaining 20. Blood samples gave median yields of about 150,000 T cells and 83,000 or so unique TCRs, along with a median clonality of 0.080. Durable clinical benefit was defined as a progression-free survival longer than 6 months, and TCR features were additionally tested against progression-free survival and overall survival. The study was an exploratory multi-omic analysis of somatic, immune and clinical correlates of response to PD-L1 blockade with atezolizumab in urothelial cancer. Pretreatment tumor samples, along with matched peripheral blood serially collected before and after atezolizumab treatment, were subjected to TCR sequencing. Approximately 29 patients had pretreatment blood TCR-seq, some 25 had at least one posttreatment blood collection, and some 25 had tumor TCR-seq. Blood samples were analyzed at 3 weeks after treatment start (second dose) and at 6 weeks after treatment start. About 90% of the 29 patients were identified as males with urothelial cancer of bladder origin, and a prior smoking history was reported by 18 of 29 patients. In the same patients, pretreatment tumors underwent whole exome sequencing and RNA sequencing in addition to TCR sequencing. Patients had an ECOG performance status of 0 or 1 and had received between 0 and 3 prior chemotherapy regimens.

V is pruned by 1 base and J by 1 base, leaving 1 base of the junction without a gene match. The germline V gene (reference sequence) gives CDR1 as SGHNT and CDR2 as YYREEE. Spanning cysteine to phenylalanine, the CDR3 consists of 15 amino acids. CDR3 DNA is the only sequence kept; it has 45 bases, read in frame from the first base. As concerns this clone: Its recognized antigen is unknown. No base-level quality is on record; no much larger clone is a single base apart.

The cohort comprised around 30 patients with locally advanced or metastatic urothelial carcinoma treated at Memorial Sloan Kettering on a trial protocol. Peripheral blood mononuclear cells were collected from each patient pretreatment and during treatment, giving between 1 and 8 total time points per patient. The Qiagen DNeasy Blood extraction kit was used to purify genomic DNA from total PBMCs and tumor samples. PBMCs were collected pretreatment and during treatment, and were isolated and stored as previously described. Here is what the overall study found, with its caveats: A pretreatment peripheral blood TCR clonality below the median was linked to improved progression-free and overall survival. At 3 weeks after the start of treatment, tumor-associated TCR clones in peripheral blood had expanded more in patients with durable benefit (n ≈ 24, p = 0.022). Small sample size (n ≈ 28) and many exploratory analyses mean the results are intended to be hypothesis-generating.

Synthetic TCR analog templates were spiked into each PCR so that absolute template abundance could be estimated from read counts. TCRbeta CDR3 regions were amplified from genomic DNA with bias-controlled V and J gene primers using the immunoSEQ assay. Rearranged TCRbeta segments were sequenced at approximately 20X coverage. Per the original workflow: Clustering was used to correct sequencing errors, and CDR3s were annotated against IMGT to assign V, D and J genes. Downstream analyses used only productive TCRbeta rearrangements and left out out-of-frame or stop-codon sequences. To compute clonality, Shannon entropy was normalized by the log of the number of unique productive sequences and then subtracted from one. Fisher's exact test with Benjamini-Hochberg correction, at a threshold of adjusted p below 0.01, was used to find clones that differed between time points or between blood and tumor. In TCRdb, the immuneACCESS table is reduced to in-frame sequences with V and J assigned. These tables do not hold every clone; where another copy was compared, an unresolved V gene accounts for under half, and the others remain unexplained. That table gives V, J and clone size, and the DNA gave D and trimming. The sample table records about 38,000 clones; approximately 82% of these occur just once. Less than 20% of the sample is taken by the ten largest.

The source of this sequence is a man in his 60s with urothelial cancer. The chain employs TRBV5-4 and TRBJ2-2, with 7 bases aligning to TRBD2. This specimen consisted of PBMCs, obtained around atezolizumab (anti-PD-L1) treatment. CDR3 protein: CASSLPSGNTGELFF. The sequenced DNA: TGTGCCAGCAGCTTGCCTAGCGGGAACACCGGGGAGCTGTTTTTT.